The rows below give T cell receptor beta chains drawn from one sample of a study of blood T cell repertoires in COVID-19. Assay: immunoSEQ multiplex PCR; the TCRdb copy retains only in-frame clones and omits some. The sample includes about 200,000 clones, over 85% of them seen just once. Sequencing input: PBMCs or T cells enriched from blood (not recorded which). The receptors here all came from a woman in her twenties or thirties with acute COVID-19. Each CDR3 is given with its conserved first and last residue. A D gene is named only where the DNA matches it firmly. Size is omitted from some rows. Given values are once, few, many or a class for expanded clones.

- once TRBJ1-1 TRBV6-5 TGTGCCAGCAGTTACTTTAGTCAGGGGCCAGCTTTCTTT CASSYFSQGPAFF
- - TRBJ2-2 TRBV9 TGTGCCAGCAGCGTATTTGCTAGCTCGAACACCGGGGAGCTGTTTTTT CASSVFASSNTGELFF
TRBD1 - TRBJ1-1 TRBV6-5 TGTGCCAGCAGTTACTTCGACAGGGGTCCATTCACTGAAGCTTTCTTT CASSYFDRGPFTEAFF
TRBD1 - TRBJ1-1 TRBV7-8 TGTGCCAGCAGCTTAGGGGAATTCACAGGGGGCAACACTGAAGCTTTCTTT CASSLGEFTGGNTEAFF
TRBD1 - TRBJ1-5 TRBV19 TGTGCCAGTAGGGGACAGGGATCGTTGGGAAATCAGCCCCAGCATTTT CASRGQGSLGNQPQHF
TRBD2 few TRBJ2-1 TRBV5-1 TGCGCCAGCAGCTTCTCCCCTGCTAGCGGGGGGTACAATGAGCAGTTCTTC CASSFSPASGGYNEQFF
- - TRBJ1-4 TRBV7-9 TGTGCCAGCAGCTTCCTATCTAATGAAAAACTGTTTTTT CASSFLSNEKLFF
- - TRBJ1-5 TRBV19 TGTGCCAGTCTTTCCAGGGAGGGCCAGCCCCAGCATTTT CASLSREGQPQHF
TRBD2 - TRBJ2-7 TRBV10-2 TGCGCCAGCAGTGCGACGACTAGCGGGGCCTACGAGCAGTACTTC CASSATTSGAYEQYF
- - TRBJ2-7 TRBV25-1 TGTGCCAGCAGTGAAAGGGACAAGCCCTACGAGCAGTACTTC CASSERDKPYEQYF
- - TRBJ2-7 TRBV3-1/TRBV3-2 TGTGCCAGCAGCCAAGAAACAAGCGGACCAACCTACGAGCAGTACTTC CASSQETSGPTYEQYF
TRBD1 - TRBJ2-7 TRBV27 TGTGCCAGCAGTTTTTTTGACAGGGGGTACGAGCAGTACTTC CASSFFDRGYEQYF
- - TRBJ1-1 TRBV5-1 TGCGCCAGCAGCATACAGAGAGAGAACACTGAAGCTTTCTTT CASSIQRENTEAFF
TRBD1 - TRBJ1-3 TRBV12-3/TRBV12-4 TGTGCCAGCAACCGGGACAGAGGAAACACCATATATTTT CASNRDRGNTIYF
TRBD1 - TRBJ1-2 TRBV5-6 TGTGCCAGCAGCTCCACAAGACAGGGTAACTATGGCTACACCTTC CASSSTRQGNYGYTF
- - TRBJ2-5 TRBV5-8 TGTGCCAGCAGCTTGGGTGACAGGGCGGGGGAGACCCAGTACTTC CASSLGDRAGETQYF
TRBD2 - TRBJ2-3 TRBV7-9 TGTGCCAGCAGCGCAGGACTAGGAGGGGCCTTCACAGATACGCAGTATTTT CASSAGLGGAFTDTQYF
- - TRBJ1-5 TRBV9 TGTGCCAGCACCCTCAGGGTGGGCAGCAATCAGCCCCAGCATTTT CASTLRVGSNQPQHF
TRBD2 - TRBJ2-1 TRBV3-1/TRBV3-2 TGTGCCAGCAGCCCCCGATGGAGCGGGGGTCTTGAGCAGTTCTTC CASSPRWSGGLEQFF
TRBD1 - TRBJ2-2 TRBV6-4 TGTGCCAGCAGTGAAGGACAGGGAGGCACCGGGGAGCTGTTTTTT CASSEGQGGTGELFF
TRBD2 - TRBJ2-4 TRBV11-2 TGTGCCAGCAGCTTATTAGCGGGGGGGACCCAAAACATTCAGTACTTC CASSLLAGGTQNIQYF
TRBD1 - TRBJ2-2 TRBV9 TGTGCCAGCAGCGCCTCCCCTCGGTGGGACAGCTACACCGGGGAGCTGTTTTTT CASSASPRWDSYTGELFF
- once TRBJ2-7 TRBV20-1 TGCAGTGCTAGTGGCAGGCGCCGCTCCTACGAGCAGTACTTC CSASGRRRSYEQYF
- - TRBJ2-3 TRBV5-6 TGTGCCAGCACTGGAGCAGATACGCAGTATTTT CASTGADTQYF
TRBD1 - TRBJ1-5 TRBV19 TGTGCCAGTAGTACTGGGGACAGGGGCCCGGGCAATCAGCCCCAGCATTTT CASSTGDRGPGNQPQHF
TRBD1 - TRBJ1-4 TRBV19 TGTGCCAGTCAGGACAGGGATGCAACTAATGAAAAACTGTTTTTT CASQDRDATNEKLFF
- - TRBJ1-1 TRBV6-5 TGTGCCAGCAGTTACCGGGGGAACACTGAAGCTTTCTTT CASSYRGNTEAFF
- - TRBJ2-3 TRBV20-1 TGCAGTGCTAGTGCCTCGCGGGGACCGCGGGATACGCAGTATTTT CSASASRGPRDTQYF
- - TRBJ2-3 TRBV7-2 TGTGCCAGCAGCTTATGGGGGCGGAGCACAGATACGCAGTATTTT CASSLWGRSTDTQYF
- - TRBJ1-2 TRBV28 TGTGCCAGCAGCAAGGGGAACTATGGCTACACCTTC CASSKGNYGYTF
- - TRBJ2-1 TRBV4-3 TGCGCCAGCAGCCAAGTAAGGGGTCGGCCAGGGGGAGGTATAACACACAATGAGCAGTTCTTC CASSQVRGRPGGGITHNEQFF
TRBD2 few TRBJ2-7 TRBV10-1 TGCGCCAGCAGTGAGCCGGGACTAGCGTATAAAGAGCAGTACTTC CASSEPGLAYKEQYF
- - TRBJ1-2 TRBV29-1 TGCAGCGTTGAAGACTCAGGGAAAAATGGCTACACCTTC CSVEDSGKNGYTF
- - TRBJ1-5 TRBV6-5 TGTGCCAGCAGCCTTGATCAGCCCCAGCATTTT CASSLDQPQHF
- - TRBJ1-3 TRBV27 TGTGCCAGCAGCGAAACAGGGTTCGGAAACACCATATATTTT CASSETGFGNTIYF
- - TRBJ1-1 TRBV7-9 TGTGCCAGCAGACCAAGCGGGTGGAATGCGGGAGATGGCACTGAAGCTTTCTTT CASRPSGWNAGDGTEAFF
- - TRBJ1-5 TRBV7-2 TGTGCCAGCAGTTACAGAGGCAATCAGCCCCAGCATTTT CASSYRGNQPQHF
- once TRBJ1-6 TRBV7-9 TGTGCCAGCAGCTGGGGGGAGGCCGTCGGATCACCCCTCCACTTT CASSWGEAVGSPLHF
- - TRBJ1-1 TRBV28 TGTGCCAGACAGAAAGCTTTCTTT CARQKAFF
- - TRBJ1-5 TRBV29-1 TGCAGCATGTCGTACGGAGCTAATCAGCCCCAGCATTTT CSMSYGANQPQHF
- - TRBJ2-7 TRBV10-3 TGTGCCATCAAAGGACAGCAAGCTTACGAGCAGTACTTC CAIKGQQAYEQYF
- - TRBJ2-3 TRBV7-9 TGTGCCAGCAGCTTATGGGAAGGAGGGACAGATACGCAGTATTTT CASSLWEGGTDTQYF
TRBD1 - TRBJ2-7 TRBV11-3 TGTGCCAGCAGCCAGGGACAGATCCCCCCCTACGAGCAGTACTTC CASSQGQIPPYEQYF
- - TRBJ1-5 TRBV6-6 TGTGCCAGCACCCCCAACAGGGACGACAATCAGCCCCAGCATTTT CASTPNRDDNQPQHF
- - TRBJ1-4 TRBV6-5 TGTGCCAGCAGTTACTCTGCAGGGTCTAATGAAAAACTGTTTTTT CASSYSAGSNEKLFF
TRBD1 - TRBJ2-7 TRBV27 TGTGCCAGCAGTTCTATCCCGGGACAGTCCTACGAGCAGTACTTC CASSSIPGQSYEQYF
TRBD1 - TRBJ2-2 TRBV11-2 TGTGCCAGCAGCCTGACAGGGGGATGGACCGGGGAGCTGTTTTTT CASSLTGGWTGELFF
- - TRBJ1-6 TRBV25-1 TGTGCCAGCAGTGGTTTCTTTAATTCACCCCTCCACTTT CASSGFFNSPLHF
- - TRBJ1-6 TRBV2 TGTGCCAGCTTCGGGGAGGAGTCCTATAATTCACCCCTCCACTTT CASFGEESYNSPLHF
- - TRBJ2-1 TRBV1 TGCACCAGCAGCCAGGATAGACAGGGGCGATCCTACAATGAGCAGTTCTTC CTSSQDRQGRSYNEQFF
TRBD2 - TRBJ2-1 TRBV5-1 TGCGCCAGCAGCACTAGCGGGAATGAGCAGTTCTTC CASSTSGNEQFF
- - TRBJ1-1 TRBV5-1 TGCGCCAGCAACCGGTGGGGGGAAGACACTGAAGCTTTCTTT CASNRWGEDTEAFF
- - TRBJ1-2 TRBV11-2 TGTGCCAGCAGCTCTTTAAACAGGCTAATGGCGTATGGCTACACCTTC CASSSLNRLMAYGYTF
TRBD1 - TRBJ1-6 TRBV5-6 TGTGCCAGCAGCTTACAGGGGGCTTGGGATTCACCCCTCCACTTT CASSLQGAWDSPLHF
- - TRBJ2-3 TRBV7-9 TGTGCCAGCAGCTCAGTTGATGATACGCAGTATTTT CASSSVDDTQYF
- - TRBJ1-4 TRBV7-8 TGTGCCAGCACGAGGGTGAACGGTGAAAAACTGTTTTTT CASTRVNGEKLFF
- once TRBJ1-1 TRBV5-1 TGCGCCAGCAGCTCCAACATGAACACTGAAGCTTTCTTT CASSSNMNTEAFF